The following is a T cell receptor (beta chain) sequence with its context. The antigen remains unidentified. V trimming: 4 bases; J trimming: 3 bases; junction bases outside the gene matches: 5. The CDR3 runs to 14 residues. From germline, CDR1 is SGHAT and CDR2 FQNNGV. This record comes from a study of cytomegalovirus exposure and HLA in healthy donors. General study points: It was shown in a later analysis that HLA-associated TCR beta chains were more clonally expanded than other, equally common chains.

Primers: 60 Vbeta forward and 13 Jbeta reverse. The data were produced by immunoSEQ multiplex PCR, yet TCRdb's version contains in-frame clones alone and is incomplete. The sample shows about 120,000 clones, roughly 80% of them seen only once. Specimen: PBMCs. The receptor was isolated from a woman aged 40 to 49 in good health and CMV-seropositive. This rearrangement joins TRBV11-2 to TRBJ2-5; 7 bases are a match to TRBD1. The CDR3 coding sequence is TGTGCCAGCAGCTCCCGGGACAGAAAAGAGACCCAGTACTTC. Its protein product is CASSSRDRKETQYF. Full variable domain (rest looked up from reference TRBV11-2 and TRBJ2-5): EAGVAQSPRYKIIEKRQSVAFWCNPISGHATLYWYQQILGQGPKLLIQFQNNGVVDDSQLPKDRFSAERLKGVDSTLKIQPAKLEDSAVYLCASSSRDRKETQYFGPGTRLLVL.